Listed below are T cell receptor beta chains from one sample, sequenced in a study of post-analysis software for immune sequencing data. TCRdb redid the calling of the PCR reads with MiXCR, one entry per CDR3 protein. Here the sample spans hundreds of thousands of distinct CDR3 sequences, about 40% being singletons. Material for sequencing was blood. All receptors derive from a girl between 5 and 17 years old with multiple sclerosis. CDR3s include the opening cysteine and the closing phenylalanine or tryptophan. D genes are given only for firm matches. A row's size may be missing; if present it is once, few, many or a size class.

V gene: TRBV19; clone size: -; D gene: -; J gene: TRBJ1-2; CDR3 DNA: TGTGCCAGTAGACAGGAGAATAACTATGGCTACACCTTC; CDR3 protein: CASRQENNYGYTF
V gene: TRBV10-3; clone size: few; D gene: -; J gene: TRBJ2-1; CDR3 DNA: TGTGCCATCACCCCAGCTGGGGACAAGGGAGAGGGTGAGCAGTTCTTC; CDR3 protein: CAITPAGDKGEGEQFF
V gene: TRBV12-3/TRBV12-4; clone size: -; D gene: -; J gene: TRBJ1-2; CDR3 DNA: TGTGCCAGCAGTTTGGTACAGGCCCGGACGGACTATGGCTACACCTTC; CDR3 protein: CASSLVQARTDYGYTF
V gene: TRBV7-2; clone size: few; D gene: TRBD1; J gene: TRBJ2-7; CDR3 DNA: TGTGCCAGCAGCGGGGGACAGGGTGTCGAGCAGTACTTC; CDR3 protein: CASSGGQGVEQYF
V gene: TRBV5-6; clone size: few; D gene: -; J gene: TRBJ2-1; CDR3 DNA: TGTGCCAGCACCCCCAATAGACAGAACTACAATGAGCAGTTCTTC; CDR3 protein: CASTPNRQNYNEQFF
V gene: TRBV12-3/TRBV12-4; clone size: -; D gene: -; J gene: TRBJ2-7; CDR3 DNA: TGTGCCAGCAGTATAGTTCAGTCCTCGGACGAGCAGTACTTC; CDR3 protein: CASSIVQSSDEQYF
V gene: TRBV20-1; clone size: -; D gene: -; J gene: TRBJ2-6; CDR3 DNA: TGCAGCGCTAAGGGGGGGAAAACTGGGGCCAACGTCCTGACTTTC; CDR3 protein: CSAKGGKTGANVLTF
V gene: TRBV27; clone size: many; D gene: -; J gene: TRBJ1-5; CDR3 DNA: TGTGCCAGCAGCTCCGTAAATCAGCCCCAGCATTTT; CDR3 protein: CASSSVNQPQHF
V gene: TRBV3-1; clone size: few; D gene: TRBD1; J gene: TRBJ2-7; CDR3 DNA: TGTGCCAGCAGCCAAGAAGGTTTAAGGACAGGGGCCGAGCAGTACTTC; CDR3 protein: CASSQEGLRTGAEQYF
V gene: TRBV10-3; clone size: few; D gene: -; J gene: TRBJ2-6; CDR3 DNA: TGTGCCATCAGTGAGTCTTGGTTCCAGGGCTCTGGGGCCAACGTCCTGACTTTC; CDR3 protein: CAISESWFQGSGANVLTF